Shown below are 10 T cell receptor beta chains from a single sample sequenced in a study of T-cell memory formation after mild COVID-19. Using its own MiXCR run on the 5' RACE reads, TCRdb lists one record per CDR3 protein. The sample carries 150,000 to 200,000 distinct CDR3 sequences, around a tenth recorded once. Material for sequencing was PBMCs or a T cell subset sorted from them (not recorded which). The receptors here all came from a man aged 18 to 29 who had mild COVID-19 (a few samples of this study predate the infection). Cell type and time point are not known.

The V and J genes are TRBV5-1 and TRBJ2-5; D tentatively fits TRBD1 or TRBD2 (6 bases each). V gave up 2 bases and J gave up 1 base, with 12 bases separating them. Looked up from germline, CDR1 is SGHRS and CDR2 is YFSETQ. This CDR3 is 15 amino acids long. In DNA form, the CDR3 reads TGCGCCAGCAGCTTCGGAGGGGGGAGCCAAGAGACCCAGTACTTC. Amino acid sequence: CASSFGGGSQETQYF.

This clonotype has ten or more counts. J is TRBJ1-2 and V is TRBV2; D is uncertain. V lost 7 bases and J 4 bases, leaving 10 bases between the germline ends. The CDR3 consists of 12 residues. Germline V gene data show CDR1 as SNHLY and CDR2 as FYNNEI. The CDR3 region is CASKRDIYGYTF. The CDR3, as DNA: TGTGCCAGCAAAAGGGATATCTATGGCTACACCTTC.

This clonotype is classed as medium-sized. This chain connects TRBV5-5 to TRBJ2-1; either TRBD1 or TRBD2 may fit D (5 bases each). Germline-derived CDR1 and CDR2 are SGHKS and YYEKEE (reference sequence). V was pared by 1 base and J by 7 bases, with 9 bases between. CDR3 length equals 13 residues. The CDR3 loop reads CASSLTWGNEQFF. The CDR3, as DNA: TGTGCCAGCAGCTTGACTTGGGGGAATGAGCAGTTCTTC.

CDR3 nucleotide sequence: TGTGCCTGCCTAGCGGGGGGGGCAGATACGCAGTATTTT. It translates to CACLAGGADTQYF. This chain uses TRBV6-6 with TRBJ2-3, with 12 positions matching TRBD2. The CDR3 runs to 13 residues. The V segment lost 11 bases and the J segment 4 bases; nucleotides outside the gene matches: 4. Looked up from germline, CDR1 is MNHNY and CDR2 is SVGAGI (reference sequence).

This clonotype was recorded at least ten times. The CDR3 nucleotides read TGTGCCAGCAGCTTAGGACAGGGAGATACGCAGTATTTT. Translating it yields CASSLGQGDTQYF. The V call is TRBV7-2, the J call TRBJ2-3, with 7 bases matching TRBD1. Germline V lookup: CDR1 SGHTA, CDR2 FQGNSA. The trim removed 1 base at V and 5 bases at J, leaving 0 bases unmatched. This CDR3 region has 13 residues.

The CDR3 sequence: CATRGGETQYF. The DNA for the CDR3 is TGTGCCACCCGAGGGGGAGAGACCCAGTACTTC. The chain is built from TRBV12-1 and TRBJ2-5; no check of the table's D call, TRBD1, against the DNA was made. TRBV12-1 is a pseudogene locus. The CDR3 sequence is 11 residues long.

This clonotype was found many times. The chain couples TRBV20-1 to TRBJ2-3; D is ambiguous. From germline, CDR1 is DFQATT and CDR2 SNEGSKA (reference sequence). The CDR3 extends over 13 amino acids. V lost 5 bases to trimming and J lost 4 bases, with 13 bases between them. The CDR3 nucleotides are TGCAGTGCTTCCCCTTCAGAGTCAGATACGCAGTATTTT. It translates to CSASPSESDTQYF.

This clonotype was observed at least ten times. The chain combines TRBV6-5 with TRBJ2-5, with 9 positions matching TRBD2. The CDR3 has 13 residues. Germline CDR1 and CDR2: MNHEY and SVGAGI. V lost 4 bases, J lost 8 bases, and 5 bases stayed unmatched. The CDR3 region has the DNA TGTGCCAGCAGTTTGACGGGACTAGCAACCCAGTACTTC. As protein: CASSLTGLATQYF.

This clonotype appeared many times. The chain employs TRBV7-9 and TRBJ1-5; the D gene is possibly TRBD1 (5 bases). This CDR3 comprises 14 residues. Trimming took off 8 bases at V and 0 bases at J, with 11 bases between the two ends. In germline, CDR1 is SEHNR, CDR2 FQNEAQ (reference sequence). The DNA for the CDR3 is TGTGCCAGCGCAGGGTCCAATAGCAATCAGCCCCAGCATTTT. Translation gives CASAGSNSNQPQHF.

This sequence joins TRBV5-1 and TRBJ2-4; 11 positions agree with TRBD2. The CDR3 is 15 amino acids. J was trimmed by 6 bases and V by 5 bases; bases with no gene match: 7. The germline CDR1 and CDR2 sequences are SGHRS and YFSETQ. As DNA, the CDR3 is TGCGCCAGCAGTCTTACTAGCGGGGGTATAAACATTCAGTACTTC. Translated: CASSLTSGGINIQYF.